The 25 T cell receptor beta chains given below trace back to one sample, sequenced in a study of cytomegalovirus exposure and HLA in healthy donors. The PCR employed 60 Vbeta primers together with 13 Jbeta primers. Sequenced by immunoSEQ multiplex PCR; TCRdb stores in-frame clones only, minus some. The sample records approximately 190,000 clones, 75% to 80% being singletons. Input material: PBMCs. The receptors were sampled from a woman between 25 and 40 years old in good health and CMV-seropositive.

The J gene is TRBJ2-5, the V gene TRBV7-9, with 7 bases that match TRBD2. Looked up from germline, CDR1 is SEHNR and CDR2 is FQNEAQ (reference sequence). CDR3 size: 16 residues. V was pared by 5 bases and J by 1 base, with 10 bases of the junction left unmatched. This chain's CDR3 is CASSPWASGGQETQYF. CDR3 coding DNA: TGTGCCAGCAGCCCTTGGGCTAGCGGCGGCCAAGAGACCCAGTACTTC.

Written as DNA, the CDR3 is TGTGCCAGCAGCTCCGGAGCGACCACAGATACGCAGTATTTT. Amino acids: CASSSGATTDTQYF. The chain recombines TRBV7-2 with TRBJ2-3, with D unresolved. The CDR3 runs 14 residues. Germline CDR1 and CDR2: SGHTA and FQGNSA. Trimming removed 4 bases at V and 2 bases at J, with 10 bases between.

The chain combines TRBV2 with TRBJ2-5; 13 positions agree with TRBD2. The CDR3 length is 16 residues. V was pared by 1 base and J by 4 bases, with 3 bases of the junction left unmatched. Germline lookup yields CDR1 SNHLY and CDR2 FYNNEI. CDR3 coding DNA: TGTGCCAGCAGTGAAGGACTAGCGGGAGGTGGAGAGACCCAGTACTTC. Its translation is CASSEGLAGGGETQYF.

The chain couples TRBV10-3 to TRBJ2-1, with 10 positions matching TRBD1. Looked up from germline, CDR1 is ENHRY and CDR2 is SYGVKD. The CDR3 has 16 residues. The trim removed 0 bases at V and 8 bases at J, leaving 7 bases unmatched. This CDR3 is CAISESMTTGGDEQFF. CDR3 DNA sequence: TGTGCCATCAGTGAGTCCATGACGACAGGGGGCGATGAGCAGTTCTTC.

This sequence joins TRBV6-1 and TRBJ2-3, with D maybe TRBD2 (6 bases). V was pared by 0 bases and J by 0 bases, with 7 bases between. The germline gives CDR1 MNHNS, CDR2 SASEGT. The CDR3 contains 15 residues. This CDR3 reads CASSEAAGSTDTQYF. Here the CDR3 DNA reads TGTGCCAGCAGTGAAGCCGCGGGGAGCACAGATACGCAGTATTTT.

The sample holds a few counts of this clone. The genes are TRBV10-3 and TRBJ2-5, with D perhaps TRBD1 (5 bases). The ends were cut back, 6 bases at V and 2 bases at J, with 7 bases in the middle. Germline V lookup: CDR1 ENHRY, CDR2 SYGVKD. This CDR3 region has 12 residues. This CDR3 reads CAIRDKQETQYF. The CDR3, as DNA: TGTGCCATCAGGGACAAGCAAGAGACCCAGTACTTC.

The V gene is TRBV4-1, the J gene TRBJ2-1, with D uncertain. There are 13 residues in the CDR3. CDR1 and CDR2 (germline): MGHRA, YSYEKL. The V end was cut by 0 bases, the J end by 5 bases, with 5 bases between. The CDR3 region is CASSQDRDNEQFF. DNA for the CDR3: TGCGCCAGCAGCCAAGATAGAGACAATGAGCAGTTCTTC.

The genes are TRBV2 and TRBJ1-1, with 7 bases fitting TRBD1. The CDR3 is 15 amino acids. The germline CDR1 and CDR2 sequences are SNHLY and FYNNEI. Germline trimming cut 9 bases from V and 3 bases from J; bases unmatched to any gene: 13. DNA for the CDR3: TGTGCCAGGAAGAGAGGGGGCAGGGTGGACACTGAAGCTTTCTTT. As protein: CARKRGGRVDTEAFF.

This clone was observed a few times. The chain carries TRBV28 and TRBJ1-2; 7 bases map to TRBD1. The CDR3 contains 14 residues. V lost 6 bases and J lost 2; bases outside the gene matches: 6. Germline lookup yields CDR1 MDHEN and CDR2 SYDVKM. The CDR3 region has the DNA TGTGCCAGCAGCCTAGGGGACAGCAACTATGGCTACACCTTC. Translation gives CASSLGDSNYGYTF.

The chain joins TRBV5-4 to TRBJ2-5; TRBD2 matches at 15 bases. This CDR3 region has 15 residues. Germline CDR1 reads SGHNT; CDR2 reads YYREEE (reference sequence). Trimming at V came to 4 bases and at J to 8 bases, leaving 6 bases not matched to a gene. CDR3 sequence reads: CASSPPGLAGGTQYF. The CDR3, as DNA: TGTGCCAGCAGCCCACCGGGACTAGCGGGGGGCACCCAGTACTTC.

The gene calls are TRBV6-5 and TRBJ1-4; D may be TRBD1 (5 bases). V was clipped by 0 bases and J by 3 bases, with 11 bases between them. The germline gives CDR1 MNHEY, CDR2 SVGAGI. The CDR3 runs to 16 residues. The CDR3 loop is CASSYSIAGSNEKLFF. CDR3 sequence (DNA): TGTGCCAGCAGTTACTCGATTGCAGGGTCTAATGAAAAACTGTTTTTT.

V and J are TRBV13 and TRBJ2-3, with 7 bases lining up with TRBD2. Trimming took 5 bases from V and 6 from J; bases not matched to a gene: 11. Germline V CDR1 and CDR2: PRHDT, FYEKMQ (reference sequence). The CDR3 runs to 15 residues. CDR3 protein: CASSPRERDSDTQYF. Written as DNA, the CDR3 is TGTGCCAGCAGCCCTCGGGAGCGGGATAGTGATACGCAGTATTTT. The full variable domain, in which reference TRBV13 and TRBJ2-3 provide the parts outside the CDR3, is AAGVIQSPRHLIKEKRETATLKCYPIPRHDTVYWYQQGPGQDPQFLISFYEKMQSDKGSIPDRFSAQQFSDYHSELNMSSLELGDSALYFCASSPRERDSDTQYFGPGTRLTVL.

The chain employs TRBV7-9 and TRBJ1-2, with a weak D call TRBD1 (5 bases). The V gene's germline CDR1 is SEHNR and CDR2 FQNEAQ (reference sequence). CDR3 size: 14 residues. The V end was cut by 4 bases, the J end by 4 bases, with 13 bases between. Here the CDR3 DNA reads TGTGCCAGCAGCTCTTGGGACGGGAGCTATGGCTACACCTTC. It yields the protein CASSSWDGSYGYTF. The full variable domain, with the rest looked up from reference TRBV7-9 and TRBJ1-2, is DTGVSQNPRHKITKRGQNVTFRCDPISEHNRLYWYRQTLGQGPEFLTYFQNEAQLEKSRLLSDRFSAERPKGSFSTLEIQRTEQGDSAMYLCASSSWDGSYGYTFGSGTRLTVV.

V gene TRBV2 combines with J gene TRBJ1-6; 11 bases are a match to TRBD1. The junction had 8 bases not matched to a gene; V was cut back by 10 bases and J by 9 bases. Germline CDR1 SNHLY, CDR2 FYNNEI. The CDR3 sequence is 14 residues long. The CDR3: CATLGGTGGSPLHF. The DNA of the CDR3 is TGTGCCACCCTTGGCGGGACAGGGGGTTCACCCCTCCACTTT.

This chain uses TRBV7-3 with TRBJ1-6; possibly TRBD1 for D (6 bases). Germline values: CDR1 SGHTA, CDR2 FQGTGA. CDR3 length: 16 residues. The ends were cut back, 6 bases at V and 6 bases at J, with 18 bases in the middle. For the CDR3, the DNA is TGTGCCAGCAGACATCCACCGGGACATCCTAATTCACCCCTCCACTTT. This translates into CASRHPPGHPNSPLHF.

This chain links TRBV5-1 with TRBJ1-1; D is unresolved. This CDR3 is built from 17 residues. The germline V and J ends were trimmed by 5 bases and 2 bases, with 22 bases remaining between them. From germline, CDR1 is SGHRS and CDR2 YFSETQ. CDR3 region: CASSPINRGRENTEAFF. The CDR3 nucleotides are TGCGCCAGCAGTCCGATTAATCGGGGAAGGGAAAACACTGAAGCTTTCTTT. The full variable domain, its missing parts supplied by reference TRBV5-1 and TRBJ1-1, is KAGVTQTPRYLIKTRGQQVTLSCSPISGHRSVSWYQQTPGQGLQFLFEYFSETQRNKGNFPGRFSGRQFSNSRSEMNVSTLELGDSALYLCASSPINRGRENTEAFFGQGTRLTVV.

The chain has TRBV19 and TRBJ1-5; possibly TRBD1 for D (6 bases). This CDR3 has 14 amino acids. Germline CDR1 reads LNHDA; CDR2 reads SQIVND (reference sequence). V shed 7 bases and J shed 2 bases, with 12 bases lying between them. The CDR3 DNA is TGTGCCAGTAAAACAGGGCTCGGCAATCAGCCCCAGCATTTT. It yields the protein CASKTGLGNQPQHF.

The V and J genes are TRBV2 and TRBJ2-2; tentatively, D is TRBD2 (6 bases). The germline gives CDR1 SNHLY, CDR2 FYNNEI. The CDR3 extends over 13 amino acids. Between the trimmed V and J ends, which lost 4 bases and 5 bases, there was a span of 8 bases. The CDR3 here is CASSVAGTGELFF. The CDR3 DNA reads TGTGCCAGCAGTGTCGCGGGGACCGGGGAGCTGTTTTTT.

This clone appeared a single time. CDR3 protein: CASSLFRSGANEQFF. The CDR3 DNA sequence: TGTGCCAGCAGCTTATTCAGATCGGGAGCGAATGAGCAGTTCTTC. The J gene is TRBJ2-1, the V gene TRBV7-9; possible D gene TRBD2, 6 bases. Germline loops: CDR1 SEHNR, CDR2 FQNEAQ (reference sequence). V was clipped by 2 bases and J by 7 bases, with 15 bases between them. CDR3 size: 15 residues.

J is TRBJ2-7 and V is TRBV10-1; the D is unclear. Germline loops: CDR1 WNHNN, CDR2 SYGVQD (reference sequence). The CDR3 has 11 amino acids. V was pared by 7 bases and J by 6 bases, with 10 bases between. The CDR3 region is CASIFGLEQYF. As DNA, the CDR3 is TGCGCCAGCATCTTCGGTCTCGAGCAGTACTTC.

In its sample, this clone was seen a few times. The gene calls are TRBV4-1 and TRBJ2-1; D may be TRBD1 (6 bases). Trimming removed 0 bases from V and 9 bases from J, with 9 bases in between. Germline V CDR1 and CDR2: MGHRA, YSYEKL. This CDR3 region has 13 residues. The CDR3 region is CASSQDTGSEQFF. CDR3 in DNA: TGCGCCAGCAGCCAAGATACAGGGAGTGAGCAGTTCTTC.

The sample holds a few counts of this clone. The chain couples TRBV2 to TRBJ1-1; 9 positions agree with TRBD1. The CDR3 length is 13 residues. With V trimmed by 5 bases and J by 12 bases, 10 bases remained unmatched. CDR1 SNHLY and CDR2 FYNNEI come from the germline V gene. The CDR3 is CASSSPGQGFSFF. The CDR3 DNA reads TGTGCCAGCAGTTCACCGGGACAGGGATTTTCTTTCTTT.

The chain has TRBV10-3 and TRBJ1-5; 7 nucleotides align to TRBD1. J gave up 6 bases and V 0 bases, and 8 bases lay outside the gene matches. The CDR3 sequence is 16 residues long. Germline CDR1 reads ENHRY; CDR2 reads SYGVKD. The chain's CDR3 is CAISESSVQGFQPQHF. The CDR3 nucleotides read TGTGCCATCAGTGAGTCGAGCGTACAGGGGTTTCAGCCCCAGCATTTT.

The chain has TRBV14 and TRBJ1-6; tentative D call: TRBD1 (5 bases). CDR1 and CDR2 from the germline V gene are SGHDN and FVKESK. The CDR3 has 16 residues. The V end lost 5 bases, the J end lost 7 bases, and 18 bases lay between the germline ends. The CDR3 protein is CASSGRLGQGNSPLHF. The CDR3 nucleotides are TGTGCCAGCAGCGGTCGTCTTGGGCAGGGAAATTCACCCCTCCACTTT.

J is TRBJ2-6 and V is TRBV29-1; tentative D call: TRBD2 (7 bases). Per germline, CDR1 SQVTM and CDR2 ANQGSEA. The CDR3 length is 17 residues. Trimming pared 1 base from V and 4 bases from J, leaving 17 bases between. CDR3 amino acids: CSVEGRGGAEGANVLTF. Here the CDR3 DNA reads TGCAGCGTTGAAGGGAGGGGGGGGGCGGAAGGGGCCAACGTCCTGACTTTC.